The 19 T cell receptor beta chains given below trace back to one sample, sequenced in a study of T-cell memory formation after mild COVID-19. TCRdb recomputed calls from the 5' RACE reads with MiXCR, one row per CDR3 protein. Seen here are just over 400,000 distinct CDR3 sequences, about a quarter observed once, and the top ten hold roughly 13%. Sequenced material: PBMCs or a T cell subset sorted from them (not recorded which). The receptors here all came from an adult woman who had mild COVID-19 (a few samples of this study predate the infection). Cell type and time point are not known.

This chain joins TRBV29-1 and TRBJ2-2; D is perhaps TRBD1 or TRBD2 (5 bases each). The CDR3 covers 13 residues. Trimming stripped 4 bases from V and 6 bases from J, with 12 bases between. Germline V CDR1 and CDR2: SQVTM, ANQGSEA. The CDR3 coding sequence is TGCAGCGTTGTATGGGGGAGCGCCGGGGAGCTGTTTTTT. Its protein is CSVVWGSAGELFF.

This sequence joins TRBV18 and TRBJ2-7, with unresolved D. Trimming shortened V by 3 bases and J by 4 bases, and 10 bases separated the two germline ends. CDR3 length: 13 amino acids. Germline loops: CDR1 KGHSH, CDR2 LQKENI. CDR3 loop: CASSPRYNYEQYV. CDR3 DNA: TGTGCCAGCTCACCTCGCTACAATTACGAGCAGTACGTC.

The V and J genes are TRBV7-9 and TRBJ2-7; D unresolved. The CDR3 is made up of 13 amino acids. The germline V and J ends were trimmed by 5 bases and 4 bases, with 12 bases remaining between them. Germline V gene lookup returns CDR1 SEHNR and CDR2 FQNEAQ (reference sequence). The DNA of the CDR3 is TGTGCCAGCAGCCCCCCTAACCCTTACGAGCAGTACTTC. Residues: CASSPPNPYEQYF.

V usage is TRBV29-1 and J usage is TRBJ1-5, with 8 positions matching TRBD1. After removal of 7 bases from V and 5 bases from J, the junction contained 7 bases not matched to a gene. There are 13 residues in the CDR3. Per germline, CDR1 SQVTM and CDR2 ANQGSEA. CDR3 loop: CSAGQGGDQPQHF. In DNA, the CDR3 is TGCAGCGCAGGACAGGGTGGCGATCAGCCCCAGCATTTT.

The chain employs TRBV3-1 and TRBJ2-7; TRBD1 aligns across 8 bases. The junction had 8 bases not matched to a gene; V was cut back by 1 base and J by 6 bases. Germline lookup yields CDR1 LGHDT and CDR2 YNNKEL (reference sequence). The CDR3 loop spans 15 amino acids. This chain's CDR3 is CASSQGIGQGREQYF. For the CDR3, the DNA is TGTGCCAGCAGCCAAGGTATCGGACAGGGACGCGAGCAGTACTTC.

This clonotype turned up a few times. The gene calls are TRBV7-2 and TRBJ2-3; D is perhaps TRBD1 or TRBD2 (6 bases each). V gave up 5 bases and J gave up 0 bases, with 15 bases separating them. Germline CDR1 is SGHTA and CDR2 is FQGNSA. The CDR3 spans 16 residues. This chain's CDR3 is CASSPGATASTDTQYF. The CDR3 DNA sequence: TGTGCCAGCAGCCCGGGGGCGACAGCCAGCACAGATACGCAGTATTTT.

This clonotype came up many times. This chain joins TRBV25-1 and TRBJ2-1, with D perhaps matching TRBD2 (7 bases). Germline V lookup: CDR1 MGHDK, CDR2 SYGVNS. The CDR3 consists of 13 residues. V was shortened by 3 bases and J by 6 bases, with 9 bases between the two germline ends. The CDR3 region has the DNA TGTGCCAGCAGTGAGAGGGGGGGCAATGAGCAGTTCTTC. Residues: CASSERGGNEQFF.

This clonotype was observed a single time. V usage is TRBV7-9 and J usage is TRBJ2-1; D perhaps matches TRBD2 (5 bases). Trimming shortened V by 1 base and J by 6 bases, and 10 bases separated the two germline ends. Germline V gene sequence: CDR1 SEHNR, CDR2 FQNEAQ (reference sequence). This CDR3 has 14 amino acids. Here the CDR3 reads CASSLEPGTNEQFF. CDR3 nucleotides: TGTGCCAGCAGCTTAGAGCCGGGAACCAATGAGCAGTTCTTC.

V gene TRBV19 combines with J gene TRBJ2-1, with D uncertain. CDR3 length: 16 residues. The germline CDR1 and CDR2 sequences are LNHDA and SQIVND (reference sequence). The V gene lost 1 base and the J gene lost 7 bases, with 17 bases spanning the gap. This chain's CDR3 is CASSIVAVSLVNEQFF. As DNA, the CDR3 is TGTGCCAGTAGTATAGTGGCGGTATCCTTGGTTAATGAGCAGTTCTTC.

The chain employs TRBV7-3 and TRBJ2-1; no definite D call. V lost 5 bases, J lost 5 bases, and 10 bases lay in between. The CDR3 covers 13 residues. Germline V lookup: CDR1 SGHTA, CDR2 FQGTGA. The DNA of the CDR3 is TGTGCCAGCAGCCCGACCATCCACAATGAGCAGTTCTTC. Protein product: CASSPTIHNEQFF.

The table lists this clonotype with a few counts. The gene calls are TRBV20-1 and TRBJ2-7; 10 positions agree with TRBD1. The CDR3 extends over 14 amino acids. Unmatched junction bases numbered 8, after V lost 6 bases and J lost 3 bases. In germline, CDR1 is DFQATT, CDR2 SNEGSKA (reference sequence). For the CDR3, the DNA is TGCAGTGCCGGTCACGGGACAGGGGACTACGAGCAGTACTTC. Translation: CSAGHGTGDYEQYF.

The chain is built from TRBV7-9 and TRBJ1-2; perhaps TRBD1 as D (6 bases). V gave up 4 bases and J gave up 6 bases, with 18 bases separating them. Germline values: CDR1 SEHNR, CDR2 FQNEAQ (reference sequence). The CDR3 has 15 residues. The CDR3 region is CASSSWTVLGNGYTF. The CDR3 DNA reads TGTGCCAGCAGCTCCTGGACAGTCCTTGGCAATGGCTACACCTTC.

Ten or more counts support this clonotype. V and J are TRBV18 and TRBJ2-2; TRBD2 is a possible D gene (5 bases). This CDR3 contains 17 residues. V was shortened by 1 base and J by 1 base, with 13 bases between the two germline ends. Germline CDR1 reads KGHSH; CDR2 reads LQKENI. The CDR3 protein is CASSPLGETLNTGELFF. CDR3 in DNA: TGTGCCAGCTCACCACTCGGGGAGACGTTGAACACCGGGGAGCTGTTTTTT. Based on the CDR3 plus reference TRBV18 and TRBJ2-2, the full variable domain is NAGVMQNPRHLVRRRGQEARLRCSPMKGHSHVYWYRQLPEEGLKFMVYLQKENIIDESGMPKERFSAEFPKEGPSILRIQQVVRGDSAAYFCASSPLGETLNTGELFFGEGSRLTVL.

The chain carries TRBV6-5 and TRBJ1-1; D gene unclear. V lost 2 bases, J lost 1 base, and 8 bases lay in between. This CDR3 contains 14 residues. CDR1 is MNHEY and CDR2 is SVGAGI in the germline V gene. The CDR3 sequence is CASSYRQTNTEAFF. CDR3 bases: TGTGCCAGCAGTTACAGGCAGACGAACACTGAAGCTTTCTTT.

The genes are TRBV5-5 and TRBJ2-1, with D perhaps matching TRBD2 (5 bases). The CDR3 runs to 15 residues. Between the trimmed V and J ends, which lost 3 bases and 2 bases, there was a span of 12 bases. Germline assignment: CDR1 SGHKS and CDR2 YYEKEE (reference sequence). CDR3 loop: CASSWVAGTYNEQFF. CDR3 nucleotide sequence: TGTGCCAGCAGCTGGGTCGCGGGCACCTACAATGAGCAGTTCTTC.

This clonotype was seen more than once but under ten times. The chain uses TRBV6-2 or TRBV6-3 and TRBJ2-7, with 7 bases that match TRBD2. Germline-derived CDR1 and CDR2 are MNHEY and SVGEGT. The CDR3 consists of 12 residues. V was clipped by 4 bases and J by 4 bases; unmatched bases: 1. As DNA, the CDR3 is TGTGCCAGCAGTTGGGGACTATACGAGCAGTACTTC. Amino acids: CASSWGLYEQYF.

The chain employs TRBV4-3 and TRBJ2-5; TRBD2 is a possible D gene (6 bases). CDR1 and CDR2 from the germline V gene are LGHNA and YSLEER. Trimming removed 0 bases at V and 7 bases at J, with 12 bases between. This CDR3 contains 14 residues. In DNA, the CDR3 is TGCGCCAGCAGCCAAGAGGAGGGGCCAGGGACCCAGTACTTC. Translation: CASSQEEGPGTQYF.

The J gene is TRBJ1-5, the V gene TRBV7-2; 7 nucleotides line up with TRBD1. Trimming removed 4 bases from V and 10 bases from J; junction bases left unmatched: 10. CDR1 SGHTA and CDR2 FQGNSA come from the germline V gene. This CDR3 has 14 residues. CDR3 amino acids: CASSSHETGSPQHF. The DNA of the CDR3 is TGTGCCAGCAGCTCCCATGAGACAGGGAGTCCCCAGCATTTT.

V and J are TRBV29-1 and TRBJ2-7; 7 positions match TRBD1. The CDR3 is 14 residues long. CDR1 and CDR2 from the germline V gene are SQVTM and ANQGSEA. J gave up 0 bases and V 5 bases, and 7 bases lay outside the gene matches. The CDR3 nucleotides read TGCAGCGTTCTAGGGGGCGACAACTCCTACGAGCAGTACTTC. Translation gives CSVLGGDNSYEQYF.